A single TCR beta chain is shown here with its context. No antigen is known for it. This entry comes from a study of shared clonotypes between healthy human individuals. General observations from the study: Naive subsets tended to show greater estimated richness than memory subsets. In contrast to clonotypes shared by all four donors, non-shared clonotypes had lower generation probabilities.

Per the authors' pipeline: Filtering differed because ImmunoSEQ produced junction-only sequences that carried no quality scores. TCRdb's table, derived via immunoSEQ multiplex PCR, lists solely in-frame clones and lacks some. The V and J calls and clone size come from that table; D and trimming were worked out from the DNA. This sample has 950,000 to 1,300,000 clones, with approximately 76% found just once. Per the germline V gene, CDR1 is MNHNS and CDR2 is SASEGT. V lost 6 bases to trimming and J lost 2 bases, with 16 bases between them. The CDR3 spans 15 residues. Material for sequencing was memory CD4+ T cells sorted from blood. Sample subset: CD45RA-negative fraction. The sequence derives from a man in his late teens or twenties in good health. The V call is TRBV6-1, the J call TRBJ1-2, with a possible D match to TRBD1 (6 bases). The CDR3 loop reads CASRVNRQENYGYTF. The CDR3 DNA follows: TGTGCCAGCAGAGTCAATAGACAGGAGAACTATGGCTACACCTTC.